Listed here is a single TCR beta chain. Its matching antigen is unknown. Individually, cDNA molecules had unique molecular identifiers attached to them. TCRdb analysed the 5' RACE reads with MiXCR anew, one entry per CDR3 protein. The table lists about 67,000 distinct CDR3 sequences, around 10% of them singletons. The germline CDR1 and CDR2 sequences are WNHNN and SYGVQD (reference sequence). V was clipped by 7 bases and J by 8 bases, with 19 bases between them. The CDR3 runs to 14 residues. The sample is drawn from a study of early T cells in non-severe SARS-CoV-2 infection. For the study at large: Whole-blood bulk RNA, unsorted, was sequenced, and chains were unpaired.

Regarding the study as a whole: Clonotype matching in VDJdb favored anti-spike CD8 responses and did not capture private and CD4 specificities.

This TCR was sampled from an adult who was a healthcare worker with PCR-confirmed SARS-CoV-2 infection or an uninfected control (not recorded which). The sequencing input was whole blood. The V and J genes are TRBV10-1 and TRBJ2-3; D unresolved. The CDR3 is CASTDRAYGGTQYF. The CDR3 region has the DNA TGCGCCAGCACGGACCGGGCCTACGGCGGTACGCAGTATTTT.